This T cell receptor (beta chain) originates from a study of neurological immune-mediated disorders. General study results and limits: Expanded clones shared no identical CDR3 amino acid sequences across subjects, which suggested private TCR-beta repertoires in all groups.

Trimming stripped 0 bases from V and 8 bases from J, with 13 bases between. The germline V gene encodes CDR1 DFQATT and CDR2 SNEGSKA (reference sequence). The CDR3 runs to 13 residues. 5'RACE with 10-nucleotide random UMIs produced the cDNA. TCRdb itself ran the 5' RACE reads through MiXCR, one entry per CDR3 protein. The sample contains 50,000 to 80,000 distinct CDR3 sequences, 4.5% of which appear only once. This clonotype was seen repeatedly, ten times or more. No antigen is known for it. This chain uses TRBV20-1 with TRBJ1-2; D is possibly TRBD1 (5 bases). The source material was PBMCs. The receptor's source is a young man with multiple sclerosis. The CDR3: CSARESRADGYTF. CDR3 coding DNA: TGCAGTGCTAGAGAGAGCAGGGCGGACGGCTACACCTTC.